Below, one T cell receptor (beta chain) is given with its context. This record comes from a study of blood T cell repertoires in COVID-19. Study context: The United States, Italy and Spain provided the acute and convalescent COVID-19 samples. PBMCs, B-cell-depleted T cells, or T cells were the source of the cDNA or gDNA that made up the material.

Under the authors' procedure: Amplifying reference gene primers gave estimates of nucleated cell counts. Clones were read by immunoSEQ multiplex PCR, and TCRdb kept only the in-frame ones, dropping some. V, J and clone size derive from that table, while D and trimming were established from the DNA sequence. Of 70,000 or so clones listed, 80% to 90% are singletons. Sample: peripheral blood. The sequence derives from a woman of 80 years or more with active COVID-19.

CDR3 loop: CASSLVFRLAGGPREQFF. CDR3 nucleotide sequence: TGTGCCAGCAGCTTAGTCTTTCGGCTAGCGGGAGGGCCTCGAGAGCAGTTCTTC. J is TRBJ2-1 and V is TRBV13, with 12 bases that match TRBD2. The CDR3 covers 18 residues. V was clipped by 1 base and J by 10 bases; unmatched bases: 14. From germline, CDR1 is PRHDT and CDR2 FYEKMQ (reference sequence).